The present T cell receptor beta chain was sequenced within a study of blood T cells in healthy people across ages. Whole-study context: Template switching retrieved approximately one barcoded beta molecule for each two T cells.

This clonotype was seen only once. Its antigen is not identified. Primers used in a second PCR of roughly 6 to 12 cycles were a sample-barcoded 5' primer and a J-beta primer mix. TCRdb itself ran the 5' RACE reads through MiXCR, one entry per CDR3 protein. The table has around 500,000 distinct CDR3 sequences, roughly a quarter seen once. This CDR3 is built from 13 residues. V was clipped by 4 bases and J by 4 bases, with 13 bases between them. Germline V gene data show CDR1 as SQVTM and CDR2 as ANQGSEA. Points from the study as a whole: Expanded clonotype shifts may have been confounded, as the donors had an unknown CMV status. Unsorted PBMC input precluded a conclusive naive versus antigen-experienced comparison.

The same data also contributed to another study, on T cells of mothers and their children. As that study records: In this cohort, donors were three healthy Caucasian mothers plus their six children.

This TCR was recovered from a boy aged 2 to 10 in good health. This chain links TRBV29-1 with TRBJ2-5, with D perhaps TRBD2 (6 bases). The sequencing sample was made of blood. CDR3 loop: CSVVGGGRETQYF. The CDR3 nucleotides are TGCAGCGTTGTCGGAGGAGGGCGAGAGACCCAGTACTTC.